This entry describes one T cell receptor (beta chain). This sample is part of a study of blood T cell repertoires in COVID-19. CDR1 SQVTM and CDR2 ANQGSEA come from the germline V gene. Trimming shortened V by 6 bases and J by 6 bases, and 15 bases separated the two germline ends. CDR3 length: 12 amino acids. This table comes from immunoSEQ multiplex PCR, and its TCRdb copy is limited to in-frame clones, with some not included. The sample carries approximately 240,000 clones, about 93% recorded once. This receptor was taken from a man aged 25 to 40 with COVID-19, enrolled during active disease. The sequenced material came from peripheral blood. This rearrangement joins TRBV29-1 to TRBJ2-7, with D hard to call. The CDR3 region is CSVELWASEQYF. In nucleotides, the CDR3 is TGCAGCGTAGAGCTGTGGGCCTCCGAGCAGTACTTC.